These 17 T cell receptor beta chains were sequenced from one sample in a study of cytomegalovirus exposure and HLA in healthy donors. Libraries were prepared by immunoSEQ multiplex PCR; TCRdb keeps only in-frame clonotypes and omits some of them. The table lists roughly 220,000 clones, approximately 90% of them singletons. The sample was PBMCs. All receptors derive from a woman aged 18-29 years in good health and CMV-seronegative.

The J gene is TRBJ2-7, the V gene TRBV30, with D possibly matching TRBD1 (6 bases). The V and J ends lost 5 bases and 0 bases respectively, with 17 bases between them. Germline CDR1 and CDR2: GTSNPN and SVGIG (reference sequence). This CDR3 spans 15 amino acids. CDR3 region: CAWGALTGSSYEQYF. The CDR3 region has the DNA TGTGCCTGGGGGGCCCTGACAGGAAGCTCCTACGAGCAGTACTTC. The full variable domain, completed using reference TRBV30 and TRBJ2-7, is SQTIHQWPATLVQPVGSPLSLECTVEGTSNPNLYWYRQAAGRGLQLLFYSVGIGQISSEVPQNLSASRPQDRQFILSSKKLLLSDSGFYLCAWGALTGSSYEQYFGPGTRLTVT.

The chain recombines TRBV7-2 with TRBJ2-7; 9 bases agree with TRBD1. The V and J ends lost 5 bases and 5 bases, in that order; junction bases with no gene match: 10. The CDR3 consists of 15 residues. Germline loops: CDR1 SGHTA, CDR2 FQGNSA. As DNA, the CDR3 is TGTGCCAGCAGCCCTTCCTTGGGACAGGGAGACGAGCAGTACTTC. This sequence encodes CASSPSLGQGDEQYF.

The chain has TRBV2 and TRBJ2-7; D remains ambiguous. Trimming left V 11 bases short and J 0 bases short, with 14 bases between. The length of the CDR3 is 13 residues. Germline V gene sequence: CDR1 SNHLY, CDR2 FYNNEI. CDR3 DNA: TGTGCCGCCAACCCCACAGACTCCTACGAGCAGTACTTC. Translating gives CAANPTDSYEQYF.

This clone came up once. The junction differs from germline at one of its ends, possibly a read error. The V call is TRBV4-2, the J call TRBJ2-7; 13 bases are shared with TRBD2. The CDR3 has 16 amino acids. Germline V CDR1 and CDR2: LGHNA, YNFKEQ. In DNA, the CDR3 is TGTGCCAGCACCCAAATAGGGACTAGCGGGACCTACGAGCAGTACTTC. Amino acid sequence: CASTQIGTSGTYEQYF.

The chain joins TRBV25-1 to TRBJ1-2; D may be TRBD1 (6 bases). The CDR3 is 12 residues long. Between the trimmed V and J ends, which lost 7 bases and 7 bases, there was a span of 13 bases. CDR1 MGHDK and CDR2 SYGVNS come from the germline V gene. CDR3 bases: TGTGCCAGCAACAGGGCAAAAGGTGGCTACACCTTC. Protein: CASNRAKGGYTF.

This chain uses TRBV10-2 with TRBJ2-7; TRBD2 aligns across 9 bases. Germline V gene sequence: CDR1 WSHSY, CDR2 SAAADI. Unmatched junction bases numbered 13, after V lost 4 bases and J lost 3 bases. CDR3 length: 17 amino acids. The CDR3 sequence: CASSVVLAGSRGYEQYF. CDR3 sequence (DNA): TGCGCCAGCAGTGTTGTACTAGCGGGCTCGCGGGGCTACGAGCAGTACTTC.

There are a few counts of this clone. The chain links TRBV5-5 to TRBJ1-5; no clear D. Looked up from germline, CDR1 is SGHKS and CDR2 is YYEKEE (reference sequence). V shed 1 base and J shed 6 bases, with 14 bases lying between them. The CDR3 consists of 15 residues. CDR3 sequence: CASSLLGGRGQPQHF. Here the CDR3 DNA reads TGTGCCAGCAGCTTGCTGGGCGGGCGGGGTCAGCCCCAGCATTTT.

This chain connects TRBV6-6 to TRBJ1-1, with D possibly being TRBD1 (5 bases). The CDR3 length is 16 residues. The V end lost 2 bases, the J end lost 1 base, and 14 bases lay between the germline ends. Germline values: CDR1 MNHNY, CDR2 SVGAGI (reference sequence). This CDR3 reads CASSYMGEGPNTEAFF. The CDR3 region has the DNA TGTGCCAGCAGTTACATGGGGGAGGGCCCGAACACTGAAGCTTTCTTT.

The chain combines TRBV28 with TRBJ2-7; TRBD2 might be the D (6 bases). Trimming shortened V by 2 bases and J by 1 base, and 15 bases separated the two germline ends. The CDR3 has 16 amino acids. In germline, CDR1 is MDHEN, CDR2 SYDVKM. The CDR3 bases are TGTGCCAGCAGTTTAAGGTCGCCTAGCGAATCCTACGAGCAGTACTTC. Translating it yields CASSLRSPSESYEQYF.

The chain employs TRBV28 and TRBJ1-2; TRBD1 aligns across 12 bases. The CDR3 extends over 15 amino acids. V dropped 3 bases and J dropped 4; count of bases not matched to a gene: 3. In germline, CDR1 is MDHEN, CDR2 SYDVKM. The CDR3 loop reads CASSFGTGGGYGYTF. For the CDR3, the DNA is TGTGCCAGCAGTTTCGGGACAGGGGGCGGCTATGGCTACACCTTC.

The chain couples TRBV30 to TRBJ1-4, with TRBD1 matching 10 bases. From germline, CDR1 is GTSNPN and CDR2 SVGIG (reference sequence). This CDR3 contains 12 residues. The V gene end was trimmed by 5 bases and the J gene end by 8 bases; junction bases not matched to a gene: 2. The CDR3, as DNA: TGTGCCTGGGACAGGGGGCGAGAAAAACTGTTTTTT. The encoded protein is CAWDRGREKLFF. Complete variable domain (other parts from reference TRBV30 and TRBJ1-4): SQTIHQWPATLVQPVGSPLSLECTVEGTSNPNLYWYRQAAGRGLQLLFYSVGIGQISSEVPQNLSASRPQDRQFILSSKKLLLSDSGFYLCAWDRGREKLFFGSGTQLSVL.

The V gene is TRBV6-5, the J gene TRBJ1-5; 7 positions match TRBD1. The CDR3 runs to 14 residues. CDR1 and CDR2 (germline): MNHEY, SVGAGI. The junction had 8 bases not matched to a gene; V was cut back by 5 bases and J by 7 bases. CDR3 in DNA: TGTGCCAGCAGTCGAGACAGGGAGGTGCAGCCCCAGCATTTT. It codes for CASSRDREVQPQHF.

The CDR3 here is CASGLARLQMNTEAFF. The CDR3 DNA sequence: TGTGCTAGTGGTTTGGCCCGACTGCAGATGAACACTGAAGCTTTCTTT. V gene TRBV12-5 combines with J gene TRBJ1-1; D gene uncertain. The germline V gene has CDR1 LGHNT and CDR2 FRNRAP. The length of the CDR3 is 16 residues. V was pared by 1 base and J by 0 bases, with 12 bases between.

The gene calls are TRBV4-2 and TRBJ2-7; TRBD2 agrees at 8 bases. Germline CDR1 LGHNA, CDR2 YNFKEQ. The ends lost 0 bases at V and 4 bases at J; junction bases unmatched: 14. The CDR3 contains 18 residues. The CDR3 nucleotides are TGTGCCAGCAGCCAAGAACTTTCCAGCGGGAGAATTGGGTACGAGCAGTACTTC. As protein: CASSQELSSGRIGYEQYF.

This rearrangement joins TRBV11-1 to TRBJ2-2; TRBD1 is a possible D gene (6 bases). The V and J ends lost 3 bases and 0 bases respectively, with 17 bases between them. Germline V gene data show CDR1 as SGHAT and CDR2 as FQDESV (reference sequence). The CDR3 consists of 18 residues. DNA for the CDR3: TGTGCCAGCAGCTTCATACAGGGCCGCTACTCGAACACCGGGGAGCTGTTTTTT. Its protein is CASSFIQGRYSNTGELFF. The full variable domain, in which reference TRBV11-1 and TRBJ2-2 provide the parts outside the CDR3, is EAEVAQSPRYKITEKSQAVAFWCDPISGHATLYWYRQILGQGPELLVQFQDESVVDDSQLPKDRFSAERLKGVDSTLKIQPAELGDSAMYLCASSFIQGRYSNTGELFFGEGSRLTVL.

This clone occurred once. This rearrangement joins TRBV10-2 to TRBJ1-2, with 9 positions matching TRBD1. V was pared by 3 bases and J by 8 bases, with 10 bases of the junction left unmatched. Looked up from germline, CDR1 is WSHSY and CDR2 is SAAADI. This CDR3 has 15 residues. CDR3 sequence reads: CASSDPTGGGYGYTF. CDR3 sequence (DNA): TGCGCCAGCAGTGACCCTACAGGGGGCGGATACGGCTACACCTTC.

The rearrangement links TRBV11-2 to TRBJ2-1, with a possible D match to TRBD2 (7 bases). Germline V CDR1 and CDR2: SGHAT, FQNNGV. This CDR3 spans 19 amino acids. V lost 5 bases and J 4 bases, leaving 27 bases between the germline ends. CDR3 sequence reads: CASSATSTSRGAGYNEQFF. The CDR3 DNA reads TGTGCCAGCAGCGCAACATCCACAAGTCGGGGGGCGGGGTACAATGAGCAGTTCTTC.